These 27 T cell receptor beta chains were all obtained from the same sample, sequenced in a study of regulatory dendritic cells for organ transplantation. Allogeneic regulatory or mature dendritic cells were co-cultured for 5 days with CFSE-labeled sorted T cells at 1:10. Their target antigens are unknown. Clones were read by immunoSEQ multiplex PCR, and TCRdb kept only the in-frame ones, dropping some. The sample holds some 9,300 clones, 65% to 85% seen once. Sequencing was carried out using memory CD4+ T cells from blood cultured with dendritic cells. Regarding subset: CD45RO+ memory T cells. The receptors originated from a human donor in good health.

V is TRBV27 and J is TRBJ2-1, with D perhaps matching TRBD1 or TRBD2 (6 bases each). This CDR3 contains 15 residues. Trimming left V 6 bases short and J 4 bases short, with 16 bases between. The V gene's germline CDR1 is MNHEY and CDR2 SMNVEV (reference sequence). The CDR3 DNA reads TGTGCCAGCAGCCGGAGGGGGGCCAATTACAATGAGCAGTTCTTC. This codes for CASSRRGANYNEQFF.

Here the CDR3 DNA reads TGCAGCGGGGACCCACGCGGGCTCAACAATGAGCAGTTCTTC. It codes for CSGDPRGLNNEQFF. The chain joins TRBV29-1 to TRBJ2-1, with D perhaps given as TRBD1 or TRBD2 (5 bases each). CDR1 and CDR2 (germline): SQVTM, ANQGSEA. V was cut by 7 bases and J by 5 bases, with 18 bases left in between. This CDR3 has 14 amino acids.

This clone has more than one count but fewer than ten. This chain joins TRBV4-1 and TRBJ1-2, with D tentatively TRBD1 (5 bases). The CDR3 has 13 amino acids. The germline V gene encodes CDR1 MGHRA and CDR2 YSYEKL. V was clipped by 2 bases and J by 4 bases, with 8 bases between them. This CDR3 reads CASSQTGSYGYTF. DNA of the CDR3: TGCGCCAGCAGCCAAACAGGATCCTATGGCTACACCTTC.

The chain has TRBV6-5 and TRBJ2-3; D gene unclear. Germline-derived CDR1 and CDR2 are MNHEY and SVGAGI. Trimming left V 6 bases short and J 1 base short, with 5 bases between. The CDR3 length is 12 residues. Here the CDR3 reads CASRDGTDTQYF. CDR3 nucleotides: TGTGCCAGCAGGGACGGCACAGATACGCAGTATTTT.

This clone has a single count. The V and J genes are TRBV6-5 and TRBJ1-2; D may be TRBD1 (6 bases). Trimming cost V 6 bases and J 2 bases, with 16 bases left between them. In germline, CDR1 is MNHEY, CDR2 SVGAGI. The CDR3 covers 15 residues. CDR3 loop: CASSKTGGSNYGYTF. The CDR3 bases are TGTGCCAGCAGCAAGACAGGAGGGTCGAACTATGGCTACACCTTC.

V usage is TRBV28 and J usage is TRBJ2-3, with 9 bases lining up with TRBD1. The CDR3 length is 15 residues. V shed 2 bases and J 5 bases; nucleotides not matched to a gene: 5. Germline V CDR1 and CDR2: MDHEN, SYDVKM. The CDR3 nucleotides are TGTGCCAGCAGTTTACCGGGACAGGGCAGAGATACGCAGTATTTT. Residues: CASSLPGQGRDTQYF.

The gene calls are TRBV6-1 and TRBJ2-7; 7 bases line up with TRBD1. The CDR3 is 13 amino acids. J lost 2 bases, V lost 3 bases, and 1 base had no gene match. Germline V CDR1 and CDR2: MNHNS, SASEGT. CDR3 amino acids: CASSETGPYEQYF. Here the CDR3 DNA reads TGTGCCAGCAGTGAGACAGGGCCCTACGAGCAGTACTTC.

The chain recombines TRBV29-1 with TRBJ1-1; 7 bases fit TRBD1. The CDR3 extends over 12 amino acids. The germline gives CDR1 SQVTM, CDR2 ANQGSEA. V dropped 7 bases and J dropped 4; count of bases not matched to a gene: 6. CDR3: CSATDRVTEAFF. CDR3 DNA: TGCAGCGCAACAGACAGGGTCACTGAAGCTTTCTTT.

V gene TRBV30 combines with J gene TRBJ2-1; 10 bases map to TRBD2. Germline CDR1 GTSNPN, CDR2 SVGIG (reference sequence). V lost 4 bases and J lost 5; bases outside the gene matches: 11. The CDR3 spans 16 residues. The CDR3 region has the DNA TGTGCCTGGATTAGCGGGGGGTACCAAATTAACAATGAGCAGTTCTTC. It codes for CAWISGGYQINNEQFF.

This clone was detected only once. The chain uses TRBV30 and TRBJ2-3, with TRBD2 as a possible D gene (5 bases). Per germline, CDR1 GTSNPN and CDR2 SVGIG (reference sequence). V lost 0 bases, J lost 8 bases, and 9 bases lay in between. CDR3 length equals 12 residues. DNA for the CDR3: TGTGCCTGGAGTGTACGGGATATTACGCAGTATTTT. Its translation: CAWSVRDITQYF.

The chain employs TRBV7-9 and TRBJ2-2, with D hard to call. The CDR3 extends over 15 amino acids. Germline values: CDR1 SEHNR, CDR2 FQNEAQ (reference sequence). Between the trimmed V and J ends, which lost 2 bases and 0 bases, there was a span of 7 bases. In DNA form, the CDR3 reads TGTGCCAGCAGCTTATTCGAAGCGAACACCGGGGAGCTGTTTTTT. Translated, it gives CASSLFEANTGELFF.

The gene calls are TRBV7-2 and TRBJ1-2; 8 nucleotides line up with TRBD1. The germline CDR1 and CDR2 sequences are SGHTA and FQGNSA. The CDR3 totals 13 residues. Losses at the gene ends were 5 bases for V and 9 bases for J; bases not matched to a gene: 8. CDR3 DNA sequence: TGTGCCAGCAGCGCAGGGACAGGAAGAAGCTACACCTTC. Amino acid sequence: CASSAGTGRSYTF.

The chain employs TRBV6-5 and TRBJ2-1; weak D call: TRBD2 (5 bases). Trimming cost V 10 bases and J 7 bases, with 20 bases left between them. The CDR3 spans 14 residues. Per germline, CDR1 MNHEY and CDR2 SVGAGI. This chain's CDR3 is CATLSRWRANEQFF. The DNA of the CDR3 is TGTGCCACCCTTTCCAGGTGGCGGGCGAATGAGCAGTTCTTC.

The rearrangement joins TRBV7-6 to TRBJ2-5; 14 nucleotides agree with TRBD2. Germline-derived CDR1 and CDR2 are SGHVS and FNYEAQ. Trimming removed 1 base from V and 5 bases from J; junction bases left unmatched: 6. The CDR3 has 17 amino acids. In nucleotides, the CDR3 is TGTGCCAGCAGCTTAGGGCCGACTAGCGGGAGGGGTGAGACCCAGTACTTC. It translates to CASSLGPTSGRGETQYF. Combining the CDR3 with reference TRBV7-6 and TRBJ2-5 gives the whole variable domain GAGVSQSPRYKVTKRGQDVALRCDPISGHVSLYWYRQALGQGPEFLTYFNYEAQQDKSGLPNDRFSAERPEGSISTLTIQRTEQRDSAMYRCASSLGPTSGRGETQYFGPGTRLLVL.

The chain has TRBV6-1 and TRBJ1-1, with TRBD1 identical over 7 bases. The V and J ends lost 4 bases and 1 base, in that order; junction bases with no gene match: 9. This CDR3 contains 16 residues. The germline CDR1 and CDR2 sequences are MNHNS and SASEGT. CDR3 region: CASSGVGGSRNTEAFF. The DNA of the CDR3 is TGTGCCAGCAGTGGAGTAGGGGGCAGTAGGAACACTGAAGCTTTCTTT.

The chain combines TRBV7-9 with TRBJ2-2; 9 bases are a match to TRBD2. This CDR3 has 16 amino acids. The ends lost 8 bases at V and 7 bases at J; junction bases unmatched: 14. Germline V gives CDR1 SEHNR, CDR2 FQNEAQ (reference sequence). CDR3 loop: CASDNLAGENNGELFF. CDR3 coding DNA: TGTGCCAGCGATAATTTAGCGGGGGAGAATAACGGGGAGCTGTTTTTT.

This clone appeared once. The genes are TRBV6-5 and TRBJ2-3, with 9 bases identical to TRBD2. J gave up 2 bases and V 6 bases, and 6 bases lay outside the gene matches. The CDR3 spans 15 residues. Germline CDR1 is MNHEY and CDR2 is SVGAGI. The CDR3 DNA sequence: TGTGCCAGCAGCACGACTAGCGGAAACACAGATACGCAGTATTTT. It yields the protein CASSTTSGNTDTQYF.

The chain couples TRBV6-5 to TRBJ2-3; TRBD2 matches at 8 bases. This CDR3 is built from 15 residues. In germline, CDR1 is MNHEY, CDR2 SVGAGI. Trimming at V came to 6 bases and at J to 4 bases, leaving 9 bases not matched to a gene. Here the CDR3 DNA reads TGTGCCAGCAGAGCTACGGGGGGGCCGGCAGATACGCAGTATTTT. Translating gives CASRATGGPADTQYF.

This rearrangement joins TRBV19 to TRBJ1-2, with TRBD1 matching over 10 bases. In germline, CDR1 is LNHDA, CDR2 SQIVND (reference sequence). The CDR3 spans 17 residues. V lost 7 bases and J lost 2; bases outside the gene matches: 13. The CDR3 sequence: CASTPDRGRGKNYGYTF. CDR3 bases: TGTGCCAGTACTCCCGACAGGGGGCGCGGTAAGAACTATGGCTACACCTTC.

This clone was observed once. The V call is TRBV27, the J call TRBJ2-7; D possibly uses TRBD1 or TRBD2 (5 bases each). The CDR3 loop spans 14 amino acids. Per the germline V gene, CDR1 is MNHEY and CDR2 is SMNVEV (reference sequence). With 7 bases removed from V and 5 bases from J, the gap between germline ends came to 18 bases. Written as DNA, the CDR3 is TGTGCCAGCACCCCTCAGCGAGGGGATAACGAGCAGTACTTC. Translated, it gives CASTPQRGDNEQYF.

In DNA form, the CDR3 reads TGTGCCAGCAGCTTATTTATCACCGGGGAGCTGTTTTTT. It is translated as CASSLFITGELFF. The chain is built from TRBV11-3 and TRBJ2-2, with D uncertain. Germline values: CDR1 SGHNT, CDR2 YENEEA. CDR3 length: 13 residues. With 2 bases removed from V and 4 bases from J, the gap between germline ends came to 5 bases.

The chain recombines TRBV28 with TRBJ2-7; a weak D match, TRBD2 (6 bases). The CDR3 is made up of 16 amino acids. Between the trimmed V and J ends, which lost 5 bases and 3 bases, there was a span of 20 bases. CDR1 MDHEN and CDR2 SYDVKM come from the germline V gene. The CDR3 spells CASSPGGIASNYEQYF. CDR3 coding DNA: TGTGCCAGCAGTCCCGGGGGAATAGCGAGTAACTACGAGCAGTACTTC.

V and J are TRBV11-3 and TRBJ2-1, with a possible D match to TRBD1 (6 bases). The germline gives CDR1 SGHNT, CDR2 YENEEA. The CDR3 covers 16 residues. Deletions cut 5 bases from V and 7 bases from J, with 21 bases between. DNA of the CDR3: TGTGCCAGCAGCCGATCAGTGGGGGCGGGCTCTAATGAGCAGTTCTTC. This translates into CASSRSVGAGSNEQFF.

This clone showed up just once. The V call is TRBV29-1, the J call TRBJ2-3, with unresolved D. There are 14 residues in the CDR3. The germline gives CDR1 SQVTM, CDR2 ANQGSEA. V lost 0 bases and J 6 bases, leaving 13 bases between the germline ends. As DNA, the CDR3 is TGCAGCGTTGAAGATCTAGGGCTTAGGGATACGCAGTATTTT. It is translated as CSVEDLGLRDTQYF.

The chain combines TRBV7-8 with TRBJ1-5; D not resolved. The CDR3 contains 15 residues. V lost 0 bases and J lost 5, with 11 bases in between. Looked up from germline, CDR1 is SGHVS and CDR2 is FQNEAQ. The CDR3 bases are TGTGCCAGCAGCTTAGCGAAGAGACGTCATCAGCCCCAGCATTTT. This sequence encodes CASSLAKRRHQPQHF.

V gene TRBV9 combines with J gene TRBJ1-2; D unresolved. Germline assignment: CDR1 SGDLS and CDR2 YYNGEE. The CDR3 runs to 14 residues. Trimming shortened V by 4 bases and J by 0 bases, and 10 bases separated the two germline ends. This chain's CDR3 is CASSPRRANYGYTF. Written as DNA, the CDR3 is TGTGCCAGCAGCCCCCGTAGAGCTAACTATGGCTACACCTTC.

This sequence joins TRBV4-2 and TRBJ2-2; D may correspond to TRBD1 or TRBD2 (6 bases each). The CDR3 consists of 18 residues. Deletions cut 4 bases from V and 4 bases from J, with 22 bases between. CDR1 LGHNA and CDR2 YNFKEQ come from the germline V gene. Here the CDR3 DNA reads TGTGCCAGCAGCCCCACACAGGGAGCAGGGACTTTCACCGGGGAGCTGTTTTTT. Translating gives CASSPTQGAGTFTGELFF.